Below are 28 T cell receptor beta chains sequenced from a single sample in a study of high-grade serous ovarian cancer treatment subgroups. Method: immunoSEQ multiplex PCR; TCRdb's copy keeps in-frame clones and lacks some. The repertoire holds more than 15,000 clones, with approximately 76% as singletons. Tumor samples were obtained before definitive surgery or chemotherapy. Sequences were obtained from tumor tissue. The source of these receptors is a human donor with high-grade serous ovarian cancer.

The CDR3 loop reads CASSMVAGPYNEQFF. The CDR3 coding sequence is TGTGCCAGTAGTATGGTGGCGGGGCCATACAATGAGCAGTTCTTC. This sequence joins TRBV19 and TRBJ2-1, with D tentatively TRBD2 (6 bases). Germline-derived CDR1 and CDR2 are LNHDA and SQIVND (reference sequence). The CDR3 consists of 15 residues. Trimming cost V 3 bases and J 4 bases, with 13 bases left between them. The full variable domain, rest sourced from reference TRBV19 and TRBJ2-1, is DGGITQSPKYLFRKEGQNVTLSCEQNLNHDAMYWYRQDPGQGLRLIYYSQIVNDFQKGDIAEGYSVSREKKESFPLTVTSAQKNPTAFYLCASSMVAGPYNEQFFGPGTRLTVL.

This clone came up a few times. The rearrangement links TRBV4-2 to TRBJ1-2; possible D gene TRBD1, 5 bases. This CDR3 region has 15 residues. Germline V gives CDR1 LGHNA, CDR2 YNFKEQ. Deletions cut 1 base from V and 2 bases from J, with 11 bases between. The CDR3 loop reads CASSQARQSNYGYTF. CDR3 in DNA: TGTGCCAGCAGCCAAGCTAGACAGAGCAACTATGGCTACACCTTC.

The chain couples TRBV4-3 to TRBJ2-6; possible D gene TRBD2, 6 bases. This CDR3 region has 17 residues. The V and J ends lost 3 bases and 7 bases respectively, with 19 bases between them. Germline-derived CDR1 and CDR2 are LGHNA and YSLEER. The CDR3 sequence is CASSQTPGLSTANVLTF. The CDR3 DNA reads as TGCGCCAGCAGCCAGACCCCCGGACTAAGCACTGCCAACGTCCTGACTTTC.

The table lists this clone with a count of one. This sequence joins TRBV19 and TRBJ1-1, with TRBD1 matching over 7 bases. V gave up 2 bases and J gave up 6 bases; unmatched junction bases: 3. Germline lookup yields CDR1 LNHDA and CDR2 SQIVND (reference sequence). The CDR3 has 13 residues. CDR3 in DNA: TGTGCCAGTAGTATAAGGCAGGGGGCTGAAGCTTTCTTT. It specifies CASSIRQGAEAFF.

This chain links TRBV28 with TRBJ2-7; D gene ambiguous. Germline CDR1 and CDR2: MDHEN and SYDVKM. The V end lost 3 bases, the J end lost 4 bases, and 7 bases lay between the germline ends. This CDR3 is built from 12 residues. The CDR3 DNA follows: TGTGCCAGCAGTTTTGCCCATTACGAGCAGTACTTC. Translated, it gives CASSFAHYEQYF.

This clone was picked up a small number of times. The J gene is TRBJ2-7, the V gene TRBV19, with D possibly being TRBD2 (6 bases). The V gene's germline CDR1 is LNHDA and CDR2 SQIVND (reference sequence). The CDR3 runs to 15 residues. The V end lost 5 bases, the J end lost 1 base, and 15 bases lay between the germline ends. This chain's CDR3 is CASSSPTGVSYEQYF. The CDR3 bases are TGTGCCAGTAGTTCCCCCACGGGGGTATCCTACGAGCAGTACTTC. The variable domain in full, with the rest retrieved from reference TRBV19 and TRBJ2-7, is DGGITQSPKYLFRKEGQNVTLSCEQNLNHDAMYWYRQDPGQGLRLIYYSQIVNDFQKGDIAEGYSVSREKKESFPLTVTSAQKNPTAFYLCASSSPTGVSYEQYFGPGTRLTVT.

The rearrangement joins TRBV5-1 to TRBJ2-7; no clear D. Between the trimmed V and J ends, which lost 0 bases and 2 bases, there was a span of 12 bases. Germline V gene lookup returns CDR1 SGHRS and CDR2 YFSETQ. The CDR3 covers 15 residues. The CDR3 is CASSLEPHPTYEQYF. In DNA, the CDR3 is TGCGCCAGCAGCTTGGAGCCTCATCCCACCTACGAGCAGTACTTC.

This chain uses TRBV19 with TRBJ1-2, with D perhaps matching TRBD1 (5 bases). V was shortened by 7 bases and J by 8 bases, with 20 bases between the two germline ends. Germline V gene data show CDR1 as LNHDA and CDR2 as SQIVND (reference sequence). The CDR3 has 14 amino acids. Here the CDR3 reads CASITLGRDRGYTF. Here the CDR3 DNA reads TGTGCCAGTATCACACTGGGCAGGGACCGCGGCTACACCTTC.

This chain joins TRBV7-6 and TRBJ1-1; tentative D call: TRBD1 (6 bases). There are 14 residues in the CDR3. Germline CDR1 and CDR2: SGHVS and FNYEAQ. V lost 1 base, J lost 0 bases, and 6 bases lay in between. CDR3: CASSLGQVNTEAFF. The CDR3 region has the DNA TGTGCCAGCAGCTTAGGACAGGTGAACACTGAAGCTTTCTTT.

The V and J genes are TRBV7-8 and TRBJ2-7; 8 positions agree with TRBD1. This CDR3 has 18 residues. Germline lookup yields CDR1 SGHVS and CDR2 FQNEAQ. The trim removed 0 bases at V and 3 bases at J, leaving 13 bases unmatched. Here the CDR3 DNA reads TGTGCCAGCAGCTTAGCGGGTCGCCTGGACAGGGTTTTCTACGAGCAGTACTTC. Protein product: CASSLAGRLDRVFYEQYF.

The V gene is TRBV7-2, the J gene TRBJ2-5; TRBD1 matches 8 bases. V shed 5 bases, J shed 3 bases, and the junction held 11 bases outside the gene matches. The CDR3 runs 16 residues. Germline CDR1 reads SGHTA; CDR2 reads FQGNSA. The DNA for the CDR3 is TGTGCCAGCAGCCCCGGCAGGGGGCCTGTAAAAGAGACCCAGTACTTC. Its protein is CASSPGRGPVKETQYF.

The J gene is TRBJ2-3, the V gene TRBV11-2; 8 positions match TRBD2. Germline V gives CDR1 SGHAT, CDR2 FQNNGV. This CDR3 is built from 14 residues. The V gene end was trimmed by 5 bases and the J gene end by 4 bases; junction bases not matched to a gene: 5. CDR3 in amino acids: CASSPTSVPDTQYF. The CDR3 bases are TGTGCCAGCAGCCCGACTAGCGTCCCAGATACGCAGTATTTT.

The J gene is TRBJ1-6, the V gene TRBV9; TRBD1 matches at 8 bases. This CDR3 region has 14 residues. Germline values: CDR1 SGDLS, CDR2 YYNGEE. V shed 2 bases, J shed 12 bases, and the junction held 7 bases outside the gene matches. The chain's CDR3 is CASSVQGAHGPLHF. Written as DNA, the CDR3 is TGTGCCAGCAGCGTCCAGGGGGCCCATGGACCCCTCCACTTT. Full variable domain (remainder filled in from reference TRBV9 and TRBJ1-6): DSGVTQTPKHLITATGQRVTLRCSPRSGDLSVYWYQQSLDQGLQFLIQYYNGEERAKGNILERFSAQQFPDLHSELNLSSLELGDSALYFCASSVQGAHGPLHFGNGTRLTVT.

This rearrangement joins TRBV6-1 to TRBJ1-2; possible D gene TRBD1, 5 bases. Germline-derived CDR1 and CDR2 are MNHNS and SASEGT. Between the trimmed V and J ends, which lost 6 bases and 8 bases, there was a span of 16 bases. This CDR3 contains 13 residues. In nucleotides, the CDR3 is TGTGCCAGCAGGGTGCAGGGAAGTCACGGCTACACCTTC. Protein product: CASRVQGSHGYTF.

The rearrangement joins TRBV10-3 to TRBJ2-1, with TRBD1 matching 9 bases. V was pared by 4 bases and J by 8 bases, with 9 bases of the junction left unmatched. The CDR3 spans 15 residues. Germline V gene lookup returns CDR1 ENHRY and CDR2 SYGVKD. CDR3 sequence: CAISGPGTGTDEQFF. Written as DNA, the CDR3 is TGTGCCATCAGTGGCCCCGGGACAGGGACCGATGAGCAGTTCTTC.

The CDR3 DNA is TGTGCCAGCAGTTTTCAGGCGGAAACCAACGAGCAGTACTTC. The encoded protein is CASSFQAETNEQYF. The chain joins TRBV6-6 to TRBJ2-5; D gene unclear. The end of the DNA aligns better with TRBJ2-7, so the J call may be wrong. The CDR3 is 14 residues long. CDR1 and CDR2 from the germline V gene are MNHNY and SVGAGI (reference sequence).

This chain's CDR3 is CASTTGNNQPQHF. CDR3 nucleotide sequence: TGTGCCAGTACCACAGGGAACAATCAGCCCCAGCATTTT. This chain links TRBV19 with TRBJ1-5, with D possibly matching TRBD1 (6 bases). V dropped 7 bases and J dropped 3 bases, with 10 bases sitting between them. The CDR3 totals 13 residues. Germline V gene data show CDR1 as LNHDA and CDR2 as SQIVND (reference sequence).

This sequence joins TRBV11-1 and TRBJ2-5; tentative D call: TRBD2 (6 bases). The germline V and J ends were trimmed by 7 bases and 5 bases, with 20 bases remaining between them. The CDR3 sequence is 15 residues long. Per the germline V gene, CDR1 is SGHAT and CDR2 is FQDESV (reference sequence). This chain's CDR3 is CASTRLEGPGETQYF. Written as DNA, the CDR3 is TGTGCCAGCACCCGTCTGGAGGGGCCGGGGGAGACCCAGTACTTC.

The V and J genes are TRBV7-9 and TRBJ1-1; D not certain. V shed 2 bases and J shed 5 bases, with 12 bases lying between them. There are 14 residues in the CDR3. Germline-derived CDR1 and CDR2 are SEHNR and FQNEAQ (reference sequence). The CDR3: CASSLSGSRTEAFF. CDR3 DNA: TGTGCCAGCAGCTTAAGTGGCAGTCGGACTGAAGCTTTCTTT.

The chain carries TRBV10-3 and TRBJ2-7, with 8 bases identical to TRBD2. The germline V gene has CDR1 ENHRY and CDR2 SYGVKD. The CDR3 extends over 16 amino acids. The J segment lost 3 bases and the V segment lost 2 bases, leaving 9 bases of the junction unmatched. The chain's CDR3 is CAISEGTGLGGYEQYF. In DNA form, the CDR3 reads TGTGCCATCAGTGAGGGAACGGGACTAGGGGGCTACGAGCAGTACTTC.

DNA of the CDR3: TGTGCCAGCAGCTCCAATCTTGAGTACACCTTC. This sequence encodes CASSSNLEYTF. This chain connects TRBV9 to TRBJ1-2; unclear D gene. The CDR3 runs 11 residues. V was shortened by 4 bases and J by 11 bases, with 12 bases between the two germline ends. Germline V gives CDR1 SGDLS, CDR2 YYNGEE.

This chain links TRBV4-3 with TRBJ1-2, with unresolved D. The CDR3 length is 13 residues. Per germline, CDR1 LGHNA and CDR2 YSLEER. V lost 0 bases to trimming and J lost 12 bases, with 14 bases between them. CDR3 sequence: CASSQDSSMPNTF. The CDR3 nucleotides are TGCGCCAGCAGCCAAGATTCTAGTATGCCGAACACCTTC.

The CDR3 DNA sequence: TGTGCCAGCTCACCACCGAGACTAGCGGGAGATGAGCAGTTCTTC. Translating it yields CASSPPRLAGDEQFF. This chain connects TRBV18 to TRBJ2-1; 12 bases are shared with TRBD2. The germline CDR1 and CDR2 sequences are KGHSH and LQKENI. The CDR3 covers 15 residues. V lost 0 bases, J lost 8 bases, and 2 bases stayed unmatched.

This chain joins TRBV5-8 and TRBJ1-6; no reliable D call. V lost 6 bases and J lost 8, with 15 bases in between. Germline CDR1 SGHTS, CDR2 YDEGEE. The CDR3 contains 14 residues. The CDR3 DNA sequence: TGTGCCAGCACCCCTGACGTCGAGTATTCACCCCTCCACTTT. The encoded protein is CASTPDVEYSPLHF. Full variable domain (remainder filled in from reference TRBV5-8 and TRBJ1-6): EAGVTQSPTHLIKTRGQQATLRCSPISGHTSVYWYQQALGLGLQFLLWYDEGEERNRGNFPPRFSGRQFPNYSSELNVNALELEDSALYLCASTPDVEYSPLHFGNGTRLTVT.

The V gene is TRBV19, the J gene TRBJ2-2, with 9 bases identical to TRBD1. Germline V gene lookup returns CDR1 LNHDA and CDR2 SQIVND (reference sequence). The CDR3 runs to 17 residues. J gave up 1 base and V 5 bases, and 8 bases lay outside the gene matches. CDR3 in DNA: TGTGCCAGTAGTGTGCTTCTGGGACAGGGGAACACCGGGGAGCTGTTTTTT. Amino acids: CASSVLLGQGNTGELFF.

The chain is built from TRBV7-9 and TRBJ2-7; D remains ambiguous. V was clipped by 0 bases and J by 2 bases, with 5 bases between them. The CDR3 covers 13 residues. CDR1 is SEHNR and CDR2 is FQNEAQ in the germline V gene (reference sequence). The CDR3 loop is CASSLAGTYEQYF. The CDR3 DNA reads as TGTGCCAGCAGCTTAGCAGGCACCTACGAGCAGTACTTC.

The chain couples TRBV4-3 to TRBJ1-1, with D maybe TRBD1 (6 bases). V lost 3 bases, J lost 2 bases, and 10 bases lay in between. CDR1 and CDR2 from the germline V gene are LGHNA and YSLEER. This CDR3 comprises 14 residues. The chain's CDR3 is CASSQRGGNTEAFF. CDR3 nucleotides: TGCGCCAGCAGCCAGAGGGGGGGTAACACTGAAGCTTTCTTT.

This clone was seen once. The chain has TRBV6-5 and TRBJ2-6, with D possibly TRBD2 on 6 matching bases. V lost 8 bases and J lost 0, with 11 bases in between. In germline, CDR1 is MNHEY, CDR2 SVGAGI. The CDR3 consists of 15 residues. In DNA, the CDR3 is TGTGCCAGCGGGGGGAAAAGCTCTGGGGCCAACGTCCTGACTTTC. It is translated as CASGGKSSGANVLTF.